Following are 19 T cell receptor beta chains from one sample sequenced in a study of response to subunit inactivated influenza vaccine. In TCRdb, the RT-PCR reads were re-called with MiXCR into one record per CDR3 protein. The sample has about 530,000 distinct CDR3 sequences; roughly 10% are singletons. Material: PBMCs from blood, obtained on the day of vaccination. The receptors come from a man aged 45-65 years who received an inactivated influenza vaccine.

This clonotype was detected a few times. DNA for the CDR3: TGCGCCAGCAGCGCGTCAGTGAGGGAGACCCAGTACTTC. Amino acids: CASSASVRETQYF. V and J are TRBV5-1 and TRBJ2-5; D is unclear. CDR1 and CDR2 (germline): SGHRS, YFSETQ. Trimming shortened V by 4 bases and J by 5 bases, and 12 bases separated the two germline ends. This CDR3 comprises 13 residues.

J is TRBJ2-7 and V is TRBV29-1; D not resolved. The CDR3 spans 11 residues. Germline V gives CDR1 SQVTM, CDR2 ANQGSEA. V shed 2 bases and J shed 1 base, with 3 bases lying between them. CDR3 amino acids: CSVETSYEQYF. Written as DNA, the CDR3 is TGCAGCGTTGAAACGTCCTACGAGCAGTACTTC.

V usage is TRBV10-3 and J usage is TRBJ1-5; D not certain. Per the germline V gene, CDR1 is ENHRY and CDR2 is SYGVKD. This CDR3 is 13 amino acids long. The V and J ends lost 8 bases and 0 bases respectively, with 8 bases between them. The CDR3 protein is CAISSLSNQPQHF. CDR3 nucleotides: TGTGCCATCTCGTCACTTAGCAATCAGCCCCAGCATTTT.

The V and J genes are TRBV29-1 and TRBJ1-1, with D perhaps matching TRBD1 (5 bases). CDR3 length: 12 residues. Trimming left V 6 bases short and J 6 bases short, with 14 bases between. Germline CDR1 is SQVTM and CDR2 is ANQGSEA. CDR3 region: CSVPRGGSEAFF. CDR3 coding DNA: TGCAGCGTCCCTCGGGGGGGTTCTGAAGCTTTCTTT.

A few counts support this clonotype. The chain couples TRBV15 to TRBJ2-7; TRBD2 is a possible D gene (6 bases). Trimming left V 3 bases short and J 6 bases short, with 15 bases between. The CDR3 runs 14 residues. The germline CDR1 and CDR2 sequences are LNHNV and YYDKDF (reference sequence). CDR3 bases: TGTGCCACCAGCAGTGGATCGGGAGTTCCCGAGCAGTACTTC. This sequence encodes CATSSGSGVPEQYF.

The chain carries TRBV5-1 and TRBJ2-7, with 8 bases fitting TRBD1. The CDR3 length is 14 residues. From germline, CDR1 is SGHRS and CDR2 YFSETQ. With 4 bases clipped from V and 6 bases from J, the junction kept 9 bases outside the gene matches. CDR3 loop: CASSKDRDRSEQYF. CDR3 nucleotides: TGCGCCAGCAGCAAGGACAGGGACCGCTCCGAGCAGTACTTC.

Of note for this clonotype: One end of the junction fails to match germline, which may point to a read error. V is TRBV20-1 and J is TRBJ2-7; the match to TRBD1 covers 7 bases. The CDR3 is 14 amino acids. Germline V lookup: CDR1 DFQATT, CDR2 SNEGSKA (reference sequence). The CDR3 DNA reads TGCTGTGCTAGAGATCGCGACAGGGCCTACGAGCAGTACTTC. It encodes CCARDRDRAYEQYF.

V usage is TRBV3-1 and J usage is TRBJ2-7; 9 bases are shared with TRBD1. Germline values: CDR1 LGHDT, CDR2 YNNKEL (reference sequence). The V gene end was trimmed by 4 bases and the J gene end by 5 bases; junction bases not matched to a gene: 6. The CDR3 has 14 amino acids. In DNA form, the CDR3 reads TGTGCCAGCAGCCTCGGGACAGGGAAGGACGAGCAGTACTTC. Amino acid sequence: CASSLGTGKDEQYF.

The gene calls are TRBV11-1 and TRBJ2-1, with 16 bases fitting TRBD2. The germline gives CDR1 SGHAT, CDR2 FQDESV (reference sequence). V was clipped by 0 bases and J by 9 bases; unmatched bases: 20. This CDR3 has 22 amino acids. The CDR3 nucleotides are TGTGCCAGCAGCTTAGCGGACAGGCCCGGGACTAGCGGGAGGGCCAGGATGAGTGAGCAGTTCTTC. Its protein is CASSLADRPGTSGRARMSEQFF.

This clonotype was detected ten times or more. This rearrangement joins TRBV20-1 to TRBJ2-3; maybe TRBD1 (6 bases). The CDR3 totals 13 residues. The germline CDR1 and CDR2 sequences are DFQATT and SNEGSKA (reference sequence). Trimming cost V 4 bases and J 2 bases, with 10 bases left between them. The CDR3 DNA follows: TGCAGTGCTAACCGGGACAACACAGATACGCAGTATTTT. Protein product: CSANRDNTDTQYF.

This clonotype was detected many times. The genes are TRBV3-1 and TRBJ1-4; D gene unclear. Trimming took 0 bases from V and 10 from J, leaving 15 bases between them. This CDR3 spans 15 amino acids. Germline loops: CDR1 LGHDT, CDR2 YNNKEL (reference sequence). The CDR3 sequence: CASSQDLTPGLKLFF. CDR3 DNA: TGTGCCAGCAGCCAAGACCTGACTCCGGGATTAAAACTGTTTTTT. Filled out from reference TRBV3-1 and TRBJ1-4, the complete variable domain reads DTAVSQTPKYLVTQMGNDKSIKCEQNLGHDTMYWYKQDSKKFLKIMFSYNNKELIINETVPNRFSPKSPDKAHLNLHINSLELGDSAVYFCASSQDLTPGLKLFFGSGTQLSVL.

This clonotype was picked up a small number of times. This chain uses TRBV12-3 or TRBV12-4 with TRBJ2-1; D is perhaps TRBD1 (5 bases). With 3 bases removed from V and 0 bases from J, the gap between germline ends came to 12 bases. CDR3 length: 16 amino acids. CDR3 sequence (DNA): TGTGCCAGCAGTTTCCAGGGCCGGAGCTCCTACAATGAGCAGTTCTTC. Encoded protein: CASSFQGRSSYNEQFF.

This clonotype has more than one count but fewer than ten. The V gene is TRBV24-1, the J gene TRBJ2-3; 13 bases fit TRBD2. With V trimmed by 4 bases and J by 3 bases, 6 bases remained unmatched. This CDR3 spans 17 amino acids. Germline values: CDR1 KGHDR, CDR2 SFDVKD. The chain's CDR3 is CATSDLGLAGVTDTQYF. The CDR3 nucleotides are TGTGCCACCAGTGACCTAGGACTAGCGGGGGTTACAGATACGCAGTATTTT.

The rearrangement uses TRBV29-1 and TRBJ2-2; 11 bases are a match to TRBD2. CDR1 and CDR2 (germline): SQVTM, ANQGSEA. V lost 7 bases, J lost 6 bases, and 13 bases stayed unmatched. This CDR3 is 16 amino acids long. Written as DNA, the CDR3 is TGCAGCGCTAGGGGTATTAGCGGGAGGGCCGCCGGGGAGCTGTTTTTT. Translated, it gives CSARGISGRAAGELFF.

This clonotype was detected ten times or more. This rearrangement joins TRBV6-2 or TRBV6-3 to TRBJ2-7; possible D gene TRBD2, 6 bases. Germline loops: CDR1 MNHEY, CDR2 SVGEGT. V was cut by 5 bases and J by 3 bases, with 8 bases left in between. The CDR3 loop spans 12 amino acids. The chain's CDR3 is CASSRGVYEQYF. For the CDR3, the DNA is TGTGCCAGCAGTCGCGGGGTCTACGAGCAGTACTTC.

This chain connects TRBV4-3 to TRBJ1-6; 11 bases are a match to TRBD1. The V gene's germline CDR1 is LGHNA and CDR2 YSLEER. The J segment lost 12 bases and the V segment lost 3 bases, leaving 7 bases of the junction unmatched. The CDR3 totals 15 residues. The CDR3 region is CASSHKDRGQLPLHF. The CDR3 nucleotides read TGCGCCAGCAGCCATAAGGACAGGGGGCAATTACCCCTCCACTTT.

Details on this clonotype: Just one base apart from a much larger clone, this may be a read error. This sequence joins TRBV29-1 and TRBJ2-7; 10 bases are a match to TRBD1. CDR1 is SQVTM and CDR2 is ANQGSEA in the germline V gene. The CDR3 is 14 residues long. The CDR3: CSVGETGGGYEHYF. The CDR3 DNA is TGCAGCGTTGGCGAGACAGGGGGCGGCTACGAGCACTACTTC.

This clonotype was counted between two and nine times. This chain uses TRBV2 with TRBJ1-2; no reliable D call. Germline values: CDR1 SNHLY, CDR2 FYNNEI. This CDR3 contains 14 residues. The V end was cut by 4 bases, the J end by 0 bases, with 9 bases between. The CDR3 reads CASSGPETNYGYTF. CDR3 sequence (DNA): TGTGCCAGCAGTGGTCCGGAAACTAACTATGGCTACACCTTC.

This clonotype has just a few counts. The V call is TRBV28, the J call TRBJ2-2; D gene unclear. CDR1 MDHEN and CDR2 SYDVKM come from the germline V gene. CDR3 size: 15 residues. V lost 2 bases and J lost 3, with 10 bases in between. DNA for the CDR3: TGTGCCAGCAGTTTACAGTTTGGTGACACCGGGGAGCTGTTTTTT. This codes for CASSLQFGDTGELFF.